The 13 T cell receptor beta chains presented below share a single source sample, sequenced in a study of cytomegalovirus exposure and HLA in healthy donors. Primers included in the PCR were 60 Vbeta and 13 Jbeta primers. Assay: immunoSEQ multiplex PCR; the TCRdb copy retains only in-frame clones and omits some. Of roughly 200,000 clones listed, 10% to 15% are singletons. Sequenced input: PBMCs. Receptors originate from a man between 45 and 60 years old in good health and CMV-seropositive.

The rearrangement joins TRBV11-2 to TRBJ2-1, with D tentatively TRBD2 (5 bases). Trimming removed 5 bases at V and 12 bases at J, with 20 bases between. CDR1 is SGHAT and CDR2 is FQNNGV in the germline V gene. This CDR3 is 14 amino acids long. For the CDR3, the DNA is TGTGCCAGCAGCCAGGACCCAGGAGGTTTAGGGCAGTTCTTC. Translation gives CASSQDPGGLGQFF.

V is TRBV27 and J is TRBJ2-2; 8 bases map to TRBD2. Germline CDR1 is MNHEY and CDR2 is SMNVEV (reference sequence). CDR3 length: 15 amino acids. The junction had 4 bases not matched to a gene; V was cut back by 2 bases and J by 5 bases. The CDR3 here is CASSLTGGGTGELFF. CDR3 in DNA: TGTGCCAGCAGTTTAACGGGAGGGGGGACCGGGGAGCTGTTTTTT.

The genes are TRBV5-4 and TRBJ1-1; possibly TRBD1 for D (5 bases). The CDR3 runs 14 residues. Germline CDR1 and CDR2: SGHNT and YYREEE (reference sequence). The V end lost 3 bases, the J end lost 1 base, and 10 bases lay between the germline ends. The CDR3: CASSSNTGNTEAFF. The DNA for the CDR3 is TGTGCCAGCAGCTCCAACACAGGGAACACTGAAGCTTTCTTT. Supplemented by reference TRBV5-4 and TRBJ1-1, the full variable domain reads ETGVTQSPTHLIKTRGQQVTLRCSSQSGHNTVSWYQQALGQGPQFIFQYYREEENGRGNFPPRFSGLQFPNYSSELNVNALELDDSALYLCASSSNTGNTEAFFGQGTRLTVV.

The chain is built from TRBV19 and TRBJ1-5, with 7 positions matching TRBD1. The length of the CDR3 is 18 residues. V shed 5 bases, J shed 2 bases, and the junction held 15 bases outside the gene matches. Germline V gene lookup returns CDR1 LNHDA and CDR2 SQIVND (reference sequence). Written as DNA, the CDR3 is TGTGCCAGTAGTTCAAACAGGGGCTCAGGTGTTGGCAATCAGCCCCAGCATTTT. It translates to CASSSNRGSGVGNQPQHF.

The rearrangement joins TRBV5-6 to TRBJ2-3; 14 bases are a match to TRBD2. Germline CDR1 is SGHDT and CDR2 is YYEEEE. The CDR3 runs 16 residues. The V segment lost 2 bases and the J segment 5 bases; nucleotides outside the gene matches: 4. The CDR3 nucleotides read TGTGCCAGCAGCTTCTCGACTAGCGGGAGGGGAGATACGCAGTATTTT. Its protein product is CASSFSTSGRGDTQYF.

This clone was counted only a few times. The sample holds other DNA sequences that translate to the same CDR3. This chain joins TRBV5-4 and TRBJ1-2; no firm D call. CDR1 is SGHNT and CDR2 is YYREEE in the germline V gene (reference sequence). V was clipped by 0 bases and J by 0 bases, with 3 bases between them. CDR3 length: 13 amino acids. The chain's CDR3 is CASSLAANYGYTF. The CDR3 nucleotides are TGTGCCAGCAGCTTGGCAGCTAACTATGGCTACACCTTC.

This chain uses TRBV6-1 with TRBJ1-5, with D maybe TRBD1 (5 bases). Germline values: CDR1 MNHNS, CDR2 SASEGT. The CDR3 runs 15 residues. Trimming removed 6 bases at V and 0 bases at J, with 12 bases between. The CDR3 bases are TGTGCCAGCAGCTTAGAGCAGGGTAGCAATCAGCCCCAGCATTTT. This encodes CASSLEQGSNQPQHF.

This clone was observed a few times. This chain links TRBV28 with TRBJ1-5, with D unresolved. Germline V lookup: CDR1 MDHEN, CDR2 SYDVKM. CDR3 size: 11 residues. The V end lost 6 bases, the J end lost 3 bases, and 3 bases lay between the germline ends. CDR3 nucleotides: TGTGCCAGCAGCTTCAATCAGCCCCAGCATTTT. This codes for CASSFNQPQHF.

This chain joins TRBV2 and TRBJ1-2, with 9 nucleotides matching TRBD1. V was clipped by 6 bases and J by 4 bases; unmatched bases: 15. The CDR3 is 17 amino acids. Germline V gene sequence: CDR1 SNHLY, CDR2 FYNNEI. The CDR3 protein is CASSRGTGLLRSYGYTF. The CDR3 DNA is TGTGCCAGCAGCCGCGGGACAGGGTTGTTAAGGAGCTATGGCTACACCTTC.

V is TRBV7-2 and J is TRBJ2-7; TRBD1 agrees at 8 bases. CDR3 size: 13 residues. Trimming took 6 bases from V and 0 from J; bases not matched to a gene: 1. Germline CDR1 SGHTA, CDR2 FQGNSA. This CDR3 reads CASRGQDSYEQYF. The CDR3 bases are TGTGCCAGCAGGGGACAGGACTCCTACGAGCAGTACTTC.

The V and J genes are TRBV5-6 and TRBJ2-3; 10 positions agree with TRBD1. The germline gives CDR1 SGHDT, CDR2 YYEEEE. The junction had 5 bases not matched to a gene; V was cut back by 4 bases and J by 6 bases. CDR3 size: 14 residues. The CDR3 reads CASSEDRGYDTQYF. As DNA, the CDR3 is TGTGCCAGCAGCGAGGACAGGGGGTATGATACGCAGTATTTT. Filled out from reference TRBV5-6 and TRBJ2-3, the complete variable domain reads DAGVTQSPTHLIKTRGQQVTLRCSPKSGHDTVSWYQQALGQGPQFIFQYYEEEERQRGNFPDRFSGHQFPNYSSELNVNALLLGDSALYLCASSEDRGYDTQYFGPGTRLTVL.

V gene TRBV5-1 combines with J gene TRBJ1-2; 9 bases agree with TRBD1. This CDR3 is built from 15 residues. V shed 3 bases and J 3 bases; nucleotides not matched to a gene: 6. Germline CDR1 and CDR2: SGHRS and YFSETQ. Here the CDR3 reads CASSSGTGKYYGYTF. The CDR3 DNA reads TGCGCCAGCAGCTCCGGGACAGGGAAGTACTATGGCTACACCTTC.

This clone has more than one count but fewer than ten. The chain uses TRBV14 and TRBJ2-1; 11 positions match TRBD2. The junction had 7 bases not matched to a gene; V was cut back by 3 bases and J by 0 bases. The CDR3 is made up of 18 amino acids. Germline V gene sequence: CDR1 SGHDN, CDR2 FVKESK. The CDR3 coding sequence is TGTGCCAGCAGCCAGAGGACTAGCGGGCAAAGCTCCTACAATGAGCAGTTCTTC. It translates to CASSQRTSGQSSYNEQFF.